The 10 T cell receptor beta chains below come from one sample, sequenced in a study of T cells in Graves' hyperthyroidism and ophthalmopathy. The investigators amplified TCR beta CDR3 regions from RNA transcripts. First-round RT-PCR of the TCR CDR3 relied on the HTBI primer set. TCRdb re-derived calls from the multiplex PCR reads in MiXCR, one entry per CDR3 protein. The sample records 560,000 or so distinct CDR3 sequences, about 20% being singletons. The sequencing input was blood. These receptors were taken from a man aged 35-49 years with Graves' ophthalmopathy.

There are many counts of this clonotype. The CDR3 bases are TGTGCCAGCAGATCCGTGGGGGACGAGCAGTACTTC. Amino acid sequence: CASRSVGDEQYF. The chain carries TRBV28 and TRBJ2-7; D tentatively fits TRBD1 or TRBD2 (5 bases each). CDR1 is MDHEN and CDR2 is SYDVKM in the germline V gene. This CDR3 is built from 12 residues. Trimming left V 6 bases short and J 5 bases short, with 11 bases between.

V is TRBV20-1 and J is TRBJ1-2; D is unresolved. Germline CDR1 reads DFQATT; CDR2 reads SNEGSKA (reference sequence). V lost 5 bases to trimming and J lost 4 bases, with 14 bases between them. The CDR3 is 13 amino acids. CDR3 nucleotide sequence: TGCAGTGCTCGACACGGGATGGGCTATGGCTACACCTTC. Translating it yields CSARHGMGYGYTF.

This clonotype showed up many times. The chain links TRBV5-1 to TRBJ1-5; D is uncertain. Germline V gene sequence: CDR1 SGHRS, CDR2 YFSETQ. The V gene lost 4 bases and the J gene lost 0 bases, with 5 bases spanning the gap. The CDR3 has 13 amino acids. CDR3 in amino acids: CASSPDSNQPQHF. CDR3 DNA: TGCGCCAGCAGCCCGGATAGCAATCAGCCCCAGCATTTT.

This clonotype was recorded a few times. The CDR3 is CASSLWESETQYF. The CDR3 DNA sequence: TGTGCCAGCAGTTTATGGGAGTCGGAGACCCAGTACTTC. The genes are TRBV27 and TRBJ2-5; perhaps TRBD2 as D (5 bases). Germline CDR1 MNHEY, CDR2 SMNVEV (reference sequence). V lost 1 base to trimming and J lost 5 bases, with 8 bases between them. The CDR3 runs 13 residues.

The rearrangement uses TRBV28 and TRBJ2-5; 9 bases are shared with TRBD1. Germline V CDR1 and CDR2: MDHEN, SYDVKM. The J segment lost 4 bases and the V segment lost 5 bases, leaving 8 bases of the junction unmatched. The CDR3 is 15 residues long. The CDR3 protein is CASSIRDREGETQYF. The DNA for the CDR3 is TGTGCCAGCAGTATCCGGGACAGGGAAGGAGAGACCCAGTACTTC.

J is TRBJ2-1 and V is TRBV15; 7 bases are a match to TRBD2. This CDR3 spans 14 amino acids. The germline V gene has CDR1 LNHNV and CDR2 YYDKDF (reference sequence). V lost 5 bases to trimming and J lost 5 bases; unmatched junction nucleotides: 6. The CDR3 sequence is CATSPGLTDNEQFF. Written as DNA, the CDR3 is TGTGCCACCAGCCCGGGACTAACAGACAATGAGCAGTTCTTC.

This CDR3 reads CASSRTSGRSYNEQFF. Here the CDR3 DNA reads TGTGCCAGCAGTAGGACTAGCGGGAGATCCTACAATGAGCAGTTCTTC. The chain uses TRBV6-1 and TRBJ2-1; TRBD2 aligns across 13 bases. The trim removed 5 bases at V and 1 base at J, leaving 2 bases unmatched. The CDR3 is made up of 16 amino acids. The germline gives CDR1 MNHNS, CDR2 SASEGT.

This clonotype was counted at least ten times. The chain uses TRBV20-1 and TRBJ2-1; D unresolved. The length of the CDR3 is 14 residues. Germline V CDR1 and CDR2: DFQATT, SNEGSKA (reference sequence). V lost 6 bases and J 0 bases, leaving 12 bases between the germline ends. The CDR3 DNA reads as TGCAGTGCCGAAGGCAGGAGCTCCTACAATGAGCAGTTCTTC. It specifies CSAEGRSSYNEQFF.

This clonotype came up many times. The chain joins TRBV12-3 or TRBV12-4 to TRBJ1-6, with D possibly being TRBD1 (5 bases). The CDR3 runs to 15 residues. V lost 3 bases to trimming and J lost 10 bases, with 16 bases between them. CDR3 bases: TGTGCCAGCAGTTTCGGGGGACCGTCGGGGTCACCCCTCCACTTT. This codes for CASSFGGPSGSPLHF.

This chain links TRBV20-1 with TRBJ1-1; weak D call: TRBD1 (6 bases). CDR1 DFQATT and CDR2 SNEGSKA come from the germline V gene (reference sequence). This CDR3 contains 12 residues. With 5 bases removed from V and 1 base from J, the gap between germline ends came to 8 bases. The CDR3 DNA sequence: TGCAGTGCTGAGGGGGAGAACACTGAAGCTTTCTTT. It encodes CSAEGENTEAFF.